The next 7 T cell receptor beta chains were all read from a single sample in a study of T cells expressing NK-cell markers. TCRdb reanalyzed the 5' RACE reads, giving one entry per CDR3 protein sequence and no DNA. The table lists about 260,000 distinct CDR3 sequences. The source material was blood T cells: a sorted CD56 or NKG2C T cell subset, CD4+ or CD8+ T cells, or bulk PBMC T cells (not recorded which). The receptor source for this set is a man aged 18 to 30 in good health.

The chain recombines TRBV12-3 or TRBV12-4 with TRBJ2-3; TCRdb's assignment of TRBD1 cannot be checked, as there is no DNA. The CDR3 length is 13 residues. The CDR3: CASSPDVPGTQYF.

V and J are TRBV4-2 and TRBJ2-1; the D call of TRBD2 rests on TCRdb alone, since no DNA is present to check it. Germline V gives CDR1 LGHNA, CDR2 YNFKEQ. This CDR3 has 13 amino acids. The CDR3 loop reads CASSQDLWGLELF.

The chain carries TRBV28 and TRBJ2-7. Germline CDR1 is MDHEN and CDR2 is SYDVKM. This CDR3 comprises 13 residues. CDR3 in amino acids: CASTGNLPYEQYF.

V gene TRBV6-2 or TRBV6-3 combines with J gene TRBJ2-5; the D gene TCRdb calls, TRBD2, cannot be checked with no DNA. Germline CDR1 reads MNHEY; CDR2 reads SVGEGT. The CDR3 runs 14 residues. This chain's CDR3 is CASSPKGRQETQYF.

The chain employs TRBV4-1 and TRBJ2-3; the D gene TCRdb calls, TRBD1, cannot be checked with no DNA. From germline, CDR1 is MGHRA and CDR2 YSYEKL. This CDR3 is built from 17 residues. This CDR3 reads CASSQDKGQGAQDTQYF.

The rearrangement links TRBV12-3 or TRBV12-4 to TRBJ1-5; TCRdb returns TRBD1, unconfirmable since there is no DNA. This CDR3 has 14 residues. CDR3 loop: CASCRGGEGQPQHF.

The rearrangement uses TRBV12-3 or TRBV12-4 and TRBJ2-1. The CDR3 contains 15 residues. The CDR3 reads CASTLNRFGYNEQFF.